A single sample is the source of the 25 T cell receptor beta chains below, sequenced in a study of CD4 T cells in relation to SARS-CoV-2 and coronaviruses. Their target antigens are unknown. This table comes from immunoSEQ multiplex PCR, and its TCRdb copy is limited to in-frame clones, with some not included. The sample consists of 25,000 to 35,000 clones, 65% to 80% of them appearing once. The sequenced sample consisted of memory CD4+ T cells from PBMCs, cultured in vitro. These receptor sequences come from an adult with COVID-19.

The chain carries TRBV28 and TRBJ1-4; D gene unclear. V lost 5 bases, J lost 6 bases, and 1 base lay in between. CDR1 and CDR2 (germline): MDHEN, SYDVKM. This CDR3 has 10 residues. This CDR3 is CASSDEKLFF. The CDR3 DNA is TGTGCCAGCAGTGATGAAAAACTGTTTTTT. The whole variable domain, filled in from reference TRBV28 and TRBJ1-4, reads DVKVTQSSRYLVKRTGEKVFLECVQDMDHENMFWYRQDPGLGLRLIYFSYDVKMKEKGDIPEGYSVSREKKERFSLILESASTNQTSMYLCASSDEKLFFGSGTQLSVL.

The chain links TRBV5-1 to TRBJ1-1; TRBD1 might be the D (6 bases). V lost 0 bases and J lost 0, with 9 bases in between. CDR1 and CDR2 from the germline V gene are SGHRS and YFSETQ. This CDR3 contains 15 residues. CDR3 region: CASSLEGGLNTEAFF. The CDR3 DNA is TGCGCCAGCAGCTTGGAGGGGGGACTGAACACTGAAGCTTTCTTT.

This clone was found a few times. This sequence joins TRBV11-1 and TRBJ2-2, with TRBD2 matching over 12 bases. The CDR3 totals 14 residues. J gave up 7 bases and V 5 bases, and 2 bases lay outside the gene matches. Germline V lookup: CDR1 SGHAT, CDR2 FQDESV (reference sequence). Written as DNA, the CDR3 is TGTGCCAGCAGCCGACTAGCGGGAGACGGGGAGCTGTTTTTT. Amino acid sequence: CASSRLAGDGELFF.

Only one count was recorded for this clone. The CDR3 region is CASSEAPSRGGELFF. The CDR3 nucleotides are TGTGCCAGCAGCGAGGCCCCAAGTAGGGGAGGGGAGCTGTTTTTT. The chain employs TRBV9 and TRBJ2-2, with D possibly TRBD1 on 5 matching bases. This CDR3 has 15 amino acids. Germline V lookup: CDR1 SGDLS, CDR2 YYNGEE. Trimming stripped 3 bases from V and 8 bases from J, with 17 bases between.

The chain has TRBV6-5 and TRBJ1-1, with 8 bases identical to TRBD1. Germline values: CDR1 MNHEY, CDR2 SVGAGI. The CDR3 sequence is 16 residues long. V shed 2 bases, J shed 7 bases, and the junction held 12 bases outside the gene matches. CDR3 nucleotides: TGTGCCAGCAGTTACCTGACAGGGGAAGCCTCTTTTGAAGCTTTCTTT. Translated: CASSYLTGEASFEAFF.

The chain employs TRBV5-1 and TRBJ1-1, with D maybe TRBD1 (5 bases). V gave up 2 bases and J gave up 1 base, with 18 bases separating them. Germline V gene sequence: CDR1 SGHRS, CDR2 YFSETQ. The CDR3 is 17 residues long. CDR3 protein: CASSFRDRALKNTEAFF. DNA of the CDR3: TGCGCCAGCAGCTTCAGGGACCGGGCCCTAAAGAACACTGAAGCTTTCTTT.

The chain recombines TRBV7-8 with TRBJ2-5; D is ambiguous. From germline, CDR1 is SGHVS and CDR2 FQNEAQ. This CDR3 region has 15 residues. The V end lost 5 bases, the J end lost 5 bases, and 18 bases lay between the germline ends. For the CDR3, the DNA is TGTGCCAGCAGCGTAGGGATTCCCATCAGGGAGACCCAGTACTTC. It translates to CASSVGIPIRETQYF.

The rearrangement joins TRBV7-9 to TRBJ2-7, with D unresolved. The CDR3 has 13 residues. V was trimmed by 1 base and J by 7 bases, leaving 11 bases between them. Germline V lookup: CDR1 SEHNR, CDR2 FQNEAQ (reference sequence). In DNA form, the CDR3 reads TGTGCCAGCAGCTTAGGGAGCCTGGGGGAGCAGTACTTC. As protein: CASSLGSLGEQYF.

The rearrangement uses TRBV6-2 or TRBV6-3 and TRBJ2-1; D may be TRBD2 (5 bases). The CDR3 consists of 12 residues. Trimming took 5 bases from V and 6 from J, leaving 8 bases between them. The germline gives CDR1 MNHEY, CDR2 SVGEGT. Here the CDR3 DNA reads TGTGCCAGCAGTCTAGGGAGCAATGAGCAGTTCTTC. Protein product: CASSLGSNEQFF.

CDR3 DNA sequence: TGTGCCAGCAGTGCGGATCGCAATGAGCAGTTCTTC. It specifies CASSADRNEQFF. The V and J genes are TRBV2 and TRBJ2-1; D not certain. The CDR3 totals 12 residues. Trimming removed 4 bases from V and 6 bases from J, with 7 bases in between. Per germline, CDR1 SNHLY and CDR2 FYNNEI. Based on the CDR3 plus reference TRBV2 and TRBJ2-1, the full variable domain is EPEVTQTPSHQVTQMGQEVILRCVPISNHLYFYWYRQILGQKVEFLVSFYNNEISEKSEIFDDQFSVERPDGSNFTLKIRSTKLEDSAMYFCASSADRNEQFFGPGTRLTVL.

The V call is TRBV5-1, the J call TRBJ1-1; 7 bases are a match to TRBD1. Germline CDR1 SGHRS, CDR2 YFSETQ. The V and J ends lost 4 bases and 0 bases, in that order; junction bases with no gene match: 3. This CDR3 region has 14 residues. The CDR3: CASSMTGMNTEAFF. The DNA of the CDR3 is TGCGCCAGCAGCATGACAGGGATGAACACTGAAGCTTTCTTT.

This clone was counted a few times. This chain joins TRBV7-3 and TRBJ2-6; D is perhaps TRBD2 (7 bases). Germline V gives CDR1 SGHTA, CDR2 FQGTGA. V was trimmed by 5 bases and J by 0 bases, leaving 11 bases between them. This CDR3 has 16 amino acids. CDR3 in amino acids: CASSLGGGSGANVLTF. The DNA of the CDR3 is TGTGCCAGCAGCCTAGGGGGGGGCTCTGGGGCCAACGTCCTGACTTTC.

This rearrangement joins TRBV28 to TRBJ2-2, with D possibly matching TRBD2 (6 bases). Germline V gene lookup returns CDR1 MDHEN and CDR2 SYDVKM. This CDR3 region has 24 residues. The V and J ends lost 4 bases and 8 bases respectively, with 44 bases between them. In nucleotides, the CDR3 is TGTGCCAGCAGTTGGTTGTTAGGAGGGAGTGGCAGGCTAGTCACCGCCGGAGCTGTTGGGGAGCTGTTTTTT. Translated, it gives CASSWLLGGSGRLVTAGAVGELFF.

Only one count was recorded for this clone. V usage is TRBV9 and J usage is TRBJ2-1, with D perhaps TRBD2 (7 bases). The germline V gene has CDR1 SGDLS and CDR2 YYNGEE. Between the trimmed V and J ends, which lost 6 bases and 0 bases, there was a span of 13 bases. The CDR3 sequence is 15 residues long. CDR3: CASNAGAVSYNEQFF. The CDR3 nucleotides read TGTGCCAGCAACGCGGGGGCTGTCTCCTACAATGAGCAGTTCTTC.

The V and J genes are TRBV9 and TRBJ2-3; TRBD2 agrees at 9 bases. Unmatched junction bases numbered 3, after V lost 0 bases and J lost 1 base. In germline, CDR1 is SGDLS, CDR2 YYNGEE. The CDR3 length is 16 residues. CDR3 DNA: TGTGCCAGCAGCGTAGACCTAGCGGGACGCACAGATACGCAGTATTTT. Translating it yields CASSVDLAGRTDTQYF.

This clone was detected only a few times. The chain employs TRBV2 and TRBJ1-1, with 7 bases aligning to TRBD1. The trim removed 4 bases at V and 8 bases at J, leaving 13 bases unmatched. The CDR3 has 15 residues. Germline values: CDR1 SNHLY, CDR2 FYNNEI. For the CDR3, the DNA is TGTGCCAGCAGTGCACGGGTACAGGGGAAGGTCGAAGCTTTCTTT. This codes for CASSARVQGKVEAFF. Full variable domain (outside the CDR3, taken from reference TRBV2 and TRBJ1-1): EPEVTQTPSHQVTQMGQEVILRCVPISNHLYFYWYRQILGQKVEFLVSFYNNEISEKSEIFDDQFSVERPDGSNFTLKIRSTKLEDSAMYFCASSARVQGKVEAFFGQGTRLTVV.

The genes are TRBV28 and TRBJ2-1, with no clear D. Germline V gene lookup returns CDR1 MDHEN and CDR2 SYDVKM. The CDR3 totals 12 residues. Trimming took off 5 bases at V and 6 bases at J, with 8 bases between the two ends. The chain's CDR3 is CASSHLINEQFF. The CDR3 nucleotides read TGTGCCAGCAGTCACCTTATCAATGAGCAGTTCTTC.

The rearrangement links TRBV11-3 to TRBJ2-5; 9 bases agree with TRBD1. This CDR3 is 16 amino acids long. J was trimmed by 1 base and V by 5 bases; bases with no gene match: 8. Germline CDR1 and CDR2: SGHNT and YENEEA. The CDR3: CASSMGQGGPQETQYF. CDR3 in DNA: TGTGCCAGCAGCATGGGACAGGGAGGGCCCCAAGAGACCCAGTACTTC.

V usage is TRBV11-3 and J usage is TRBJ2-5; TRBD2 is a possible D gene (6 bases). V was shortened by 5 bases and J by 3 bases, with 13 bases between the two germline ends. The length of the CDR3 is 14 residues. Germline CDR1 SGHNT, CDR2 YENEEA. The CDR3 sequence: CASSRAGGEETQYF. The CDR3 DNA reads TGTGCCAGCAGCCGAGCGGGTGGGGAAGAGACCCAGTACTTC. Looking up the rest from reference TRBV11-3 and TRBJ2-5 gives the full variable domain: EAGVVQSPRYKIIEKKQPVAFWCNPISGHNTLYWYLQNLGQGPELLIRYENEEAVDDSQLPKDRFSAERLKGVDSTLKIQPAELGDSAVYLCASSRAGGEETQYFGPGTRLLVL.

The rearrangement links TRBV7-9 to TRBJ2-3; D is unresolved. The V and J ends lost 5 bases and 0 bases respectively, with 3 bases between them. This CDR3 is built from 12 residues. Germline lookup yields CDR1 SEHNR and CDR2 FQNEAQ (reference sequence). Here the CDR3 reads CASSTSTDTQYF. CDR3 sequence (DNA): TGTGCCAGCAGCACCAGCACAGATACGCAGTATTTT. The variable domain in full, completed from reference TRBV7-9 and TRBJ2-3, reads DTGVSQNPRHKITKRGQNVTFRCDPISEHNRLYWYRQTLGQGPEFLTYFQNEAQLEKSRLLSDRFSAERPKGSFSTLEIQRTEQGDSAMYLCASSTSTDTQYFGPGTRLTVL.

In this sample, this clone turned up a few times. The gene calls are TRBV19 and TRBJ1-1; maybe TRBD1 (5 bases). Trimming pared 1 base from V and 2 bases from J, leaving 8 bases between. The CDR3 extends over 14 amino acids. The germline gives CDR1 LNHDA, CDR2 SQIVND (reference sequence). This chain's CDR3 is CASSIVRGNTEAFF. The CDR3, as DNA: TGTGCCAGTAGTATAGTTAGGGGAAACACTGAAGCTTTCTTT.

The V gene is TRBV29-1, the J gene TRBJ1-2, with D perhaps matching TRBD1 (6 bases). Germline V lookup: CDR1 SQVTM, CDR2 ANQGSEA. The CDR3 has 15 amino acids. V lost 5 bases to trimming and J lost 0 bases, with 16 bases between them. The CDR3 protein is CSVIIWTDTNYGYTF. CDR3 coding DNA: TGCAGCGTTATTATCTGGACAGACACTAACTATGGCTACACCTTC.

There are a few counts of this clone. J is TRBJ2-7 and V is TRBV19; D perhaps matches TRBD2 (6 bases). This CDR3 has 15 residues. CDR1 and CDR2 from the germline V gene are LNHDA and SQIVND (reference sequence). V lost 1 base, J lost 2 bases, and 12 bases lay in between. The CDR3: CASSIVGRGTYEQYF. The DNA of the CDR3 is TGTGCCAGTAGTATAGTAGGGCGGGGAACCTACGAGCAGTACTTC.

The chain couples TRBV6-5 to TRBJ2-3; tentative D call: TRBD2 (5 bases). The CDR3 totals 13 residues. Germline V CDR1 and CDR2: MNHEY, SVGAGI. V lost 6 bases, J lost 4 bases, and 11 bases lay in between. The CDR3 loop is CASRAGASDTQYF. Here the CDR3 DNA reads TGTGCCAGCAGGGCGGGTGCCTCAGATACGCAGTATTTT.

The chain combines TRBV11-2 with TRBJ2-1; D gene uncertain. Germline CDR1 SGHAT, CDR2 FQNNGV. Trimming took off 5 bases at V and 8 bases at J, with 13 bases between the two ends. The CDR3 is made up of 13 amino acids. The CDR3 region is CASSGIKAHEQFF. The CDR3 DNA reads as TGTGCCAGCAGCGGGATTAAAGCGCATGAGCAGTTCTTC.